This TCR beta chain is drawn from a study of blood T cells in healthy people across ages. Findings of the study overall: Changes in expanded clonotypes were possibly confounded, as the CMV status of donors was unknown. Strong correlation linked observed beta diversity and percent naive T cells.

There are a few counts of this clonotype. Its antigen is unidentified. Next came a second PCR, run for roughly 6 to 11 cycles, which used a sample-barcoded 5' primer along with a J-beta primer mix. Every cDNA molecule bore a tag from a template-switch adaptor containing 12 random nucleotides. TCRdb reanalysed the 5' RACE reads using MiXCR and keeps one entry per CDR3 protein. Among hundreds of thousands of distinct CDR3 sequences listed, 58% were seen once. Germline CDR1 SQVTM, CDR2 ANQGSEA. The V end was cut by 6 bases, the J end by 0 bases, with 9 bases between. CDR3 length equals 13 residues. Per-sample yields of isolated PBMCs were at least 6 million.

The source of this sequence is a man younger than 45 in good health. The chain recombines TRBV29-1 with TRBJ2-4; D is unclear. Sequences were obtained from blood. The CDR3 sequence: CSVEQLAKNIQYF. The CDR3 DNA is TGCAGCGTGGAACAGCTAGCCAAAAACATTCAGTACTTC. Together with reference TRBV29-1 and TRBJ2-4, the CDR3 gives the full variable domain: SAVISQKPSRDICQRGTSLTIQCQVDSQVTMMFWYRQQPGQSLTLIATANQGSEATYESGFVIDKFPISRPNLTFSTLTVSNMSPEDSSIYLCSVEQLAKNIQYFGAGTRLSVL.